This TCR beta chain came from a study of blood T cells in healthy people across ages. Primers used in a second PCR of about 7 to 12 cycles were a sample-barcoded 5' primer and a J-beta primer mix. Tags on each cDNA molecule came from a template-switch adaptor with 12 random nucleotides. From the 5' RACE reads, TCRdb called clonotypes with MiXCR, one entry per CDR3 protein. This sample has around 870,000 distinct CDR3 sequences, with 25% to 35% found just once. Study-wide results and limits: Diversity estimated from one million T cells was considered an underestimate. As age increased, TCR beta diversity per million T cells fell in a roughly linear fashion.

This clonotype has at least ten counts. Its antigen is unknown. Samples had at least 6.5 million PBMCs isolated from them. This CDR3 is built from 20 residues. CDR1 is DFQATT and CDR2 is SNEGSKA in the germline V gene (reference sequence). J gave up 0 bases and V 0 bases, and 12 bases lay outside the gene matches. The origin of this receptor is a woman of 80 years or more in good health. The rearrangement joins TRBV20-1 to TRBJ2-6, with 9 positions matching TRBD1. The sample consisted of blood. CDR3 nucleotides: TGCAGTGCTAGAGATTGGAGGACAGGGGAAATCTTCTCTGGGGCCAACGTCCTGACTTTC. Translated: CSARDWRTGEIFSGANVLTF.